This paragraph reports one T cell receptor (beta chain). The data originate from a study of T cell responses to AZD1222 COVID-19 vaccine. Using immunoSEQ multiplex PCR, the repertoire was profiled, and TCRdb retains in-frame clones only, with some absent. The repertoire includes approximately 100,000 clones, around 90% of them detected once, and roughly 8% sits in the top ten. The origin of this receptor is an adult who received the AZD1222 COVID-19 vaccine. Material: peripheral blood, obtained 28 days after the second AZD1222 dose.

CDR3 coding DNA: TGTGCCAGCAGCCAATCCCGGGGGACTGAAGCTTTCTTT. Translating it yields CASSQSRGTEAFF. This sequence joins TRBV14 and TRBJ1-1, with D maybe TRBD1 (5 bases). V was cut by 2 bases and J by 5 bases, with 9 bases left in between. CDR1 is SGHDN and CDR2 is FVKESK in the germline V gene. The CDR3 consists of 13 residues.